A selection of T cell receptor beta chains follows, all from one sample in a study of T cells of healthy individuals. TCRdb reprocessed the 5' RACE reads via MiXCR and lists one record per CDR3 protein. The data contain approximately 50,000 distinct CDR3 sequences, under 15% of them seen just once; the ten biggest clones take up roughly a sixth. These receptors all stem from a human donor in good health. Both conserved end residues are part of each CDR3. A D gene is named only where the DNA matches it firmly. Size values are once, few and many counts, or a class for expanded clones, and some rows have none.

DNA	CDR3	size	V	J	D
TGTGCCAGCAGCGACCACACCGGGGAGCTGTTTTTT	CASSDHTGELFF	many	TRBV6-4	TRBJ2-2	NA
TGTGCCAGCAGTGACGGGCTAGCGGGAGCCGGGGAGCTGTTTTTT	CASSDGLAGAGELFF	many	TRBV2	TRBJ2-2	TRBD2
TGTGCCAGCACCTCAAGGTTCGAGCAGTACTTC	CASTSRFEQYF	few	TRBV7-9	TRBJ2-7	NA
TGTGCCATCAGTGAATTGGGGGCGTCGAACACTGAAGCTTTCTTT	CAISELGASNTEAFF	few	TRBV10-3	TRBJ1-1	NA
TGCGCCAGCAAGACCAGGGCGGGGGAGAACACTGAAGCTTTCTTT	CASKTRAGENTEAFF	many	TRBV4-1	TRBJ1-1	NA
TGTGCCAGCAGCCCCGGGCCCCCGGGGGAACTGTTTTTT	CASSPGPPGELFF	few	TRBV7-2	TRBJ1-4	NA
TGTGCCAGCAGCGTAGGGGGCTCGAACACTGAAGCTTTCTTT	CASSVGGSNTEAFF	few	TRBV9	TRBJ1-1	NA
TGTGCCAGCAGCTCTTGGACTAGCGGGACCTACGAGCAGTACTTC	CASSSWTSGTYEQYF	NA	TRBV7-2	TRBJ2-7	TRBD2
TGTGCCAGCAGCTACCGCTTGGGTAACGAGCAGTTCTTC	CASSYRLGNEQFF	NA	TRBV5-1	TRBJ2-1	NA
TGTGCCACCAGCCAGGAGAATGAGCAGTTCTTC	CATSQENEQFF	NA	TRBV24-1	TRBJ2-1	NA
TGTGCCAGCAGTGCCCAGGGGAAAGGCAATCAGCCCCAGCATTTT	CASSAQGKGNQPQHF	many	TRBV27	TRBJ1-5	NA
TGTGCCATCCGACGAGGACAGGCCACCTACGAGCAGTACTTC	CAIRRGQATYEQYF	NA	TRBV10-3	TRBJ2-7	TRBD1
TGTGCCAGCAGCCCATCAGGGACCTACAATGAGCAGTTCTTC	CASSPSGTYNEQFF	NA	TRBV12-3/TRBV12-4	TRBJ2-1	NA
TGTGCCACCAGCGAGACAGACAATCAGCCCCAGCATTTT	CATSETDNQPQHF	few	TRBV15	TRBJ1-5	NA
TGCAGCGTTGGCGGACAGGGGTTACAGCCCCAGCATTTT	CSVGGQGLQPQHF	few	TRBV29-1	TRBJ1-5	TRBD1
TGTGCCAGCAACCCAGATACGCAGTATTTT	CASNPDTQYF	NA	TRBV9	TRBJ2-3	NA
TGTGCCAGCAGTGAAGCGCTGAGACAGACCCAGTACTTC	CASSEALRQTQYF	many	TRBV2	TRBJ2-5	NA
TGTGCTAGTGGTTTGGGGGCTCGGACAGGGAATCAGCCCCAGCATTTT	CASGLGARTGNQPQHF	few	TRBV12-5	TRBJ1-5	TRBD1
TGTGCCAGCAGCGAGGGACTAGCAAGCACAGATACGCAGTATTTT	CASSEGLASTDTQYF	few	TRBV9	TRBJ2-3	TRBD2
TGTGCCAGCAGCCGACAGAACACTGAAGCTTTCTTT	CASSRQNTEAFF	NA	TRBV28	TRBJ1-1	NA
TGTGCCAGCTCACCACGCCAGGGGTTCGGAGAGACCCAGTACTTC	CASSPRQGFGETQYF	NA	TRBV18	TRBJ2-5	NA
TGTGTCAGCAGCGTACACGCGGGGCAGGCGAACACTGAAGCTTTCTTT	CVSSVHAGQANTEAFF	NA	TRBV9	TRBJ1-1	NA
TGTGCCAGCACCCCGGGCCCTGGGTTTAACACCGGGGAGCTGTTTTTT	CASTPGPGFNTGELFF	NA	TRBV7-2	TRBJ2-2	NA
TGCAGCTTCTTCAGGGGCCCTTCCACTGAAGCTTTCTTT	CSFFRGPSTEAFF	few	TRBV29-1	TRBJ1-1	NA
TGTGCCAGCAGCATCGGGACTAGCGGATACGAGCAGTACTTC	CASSIGTSGYEQYF	many	TRBV9	TRBJ2-7	TRBD2
TGTGCCAGCAGACCCCCACTAGCGGACAATGAGCAGTTCTTC	CASRPPLADNEQFF	NA	TRBV12-3/TRBV12-4	TRBJ2-1	TRBD2
TGTGCCAGCAGTGAAGTCGGGGGGGGATCCTACAATGAGCAGTTCTTC	CASSEVGGGSYNEQFF	NA	TRBV6-5	TRBJ2-1	TRBD2
TGTGCCACCAGCCAGAACACCGGGGAGCTGTTTTTT	CATSQNTGELFF	few	TRBV15	TRBJ2-2	NA
TGTGCCAGCAGTGGGGGACTAGCGGACATTCAGTACTTC	CASSGGLADIQYF	few	TRBV2	TRBJ2-4	TRBD2
TGCGCCAGCAGCCTTTCGGGTGGGGAGGGAGCCAAAAACATTCAGTACTTC	CASSLSGGEGAKNIQYF	many	TRBV4-3	TRBJ2-4	TRBD2
TGTGCCAGCAGCTTCCAGGCGTCGGGGACAGATACGCAGTATTTT	CASSFQASGTDTQYF	many	TRBV7-2	TRBJ2-3	NA
TGTGCCAGCAGCTCCTCGCCGGGTATAGCAGAGACCCAGTACTTC	CASSSSPGIAETQYF	NA	TRBV7-2	TRBJ2-5	NA
TGTGCCAGTAGTGACCTCCCCCGGGCGAGCAATCAGCCCCAGCATTTT	CASSDLPRASNQPQHF	few	TRBV19	TRBJ1-5	NA
TGTGCCAGCAGCCAAGGGGCAGTCTCGACGCAGTATTTT	CASSQGAVSTQYF	many	TRBV14	TRBJ2-3	NA
TGTGCCAGCAGTTTGCACCCGAGGGGTGATGAAAAACTGTTTTTT	CASSLHPRGDEKLFF	few	TRBV27	TRBJ1-4	NA
TGTGCCAGCAGTCGCCCTAGCGGGGGGCCCTTCAGCTACAATGAGCAGTTCTTC	CASSRPSGGPFSYNEQFF	few	TRBV11-2	TRBJ2-1	TRBD2
TGTGCCACCAGTGATTCCGTCCGCGGAGCCTATGGCTACACCTTC	CATSDSVRGAYGYTF	few	TRBV24-1	TRBJ1-2	NA
TGTGCCAGCAGTGGTTTTTCGCTAGCGGGGTTCGGGGATACGCAGTATTTT	CASSGFSLAGFGDTQYF	many	TRBV2	TRBJ2-3	TRBD2
TGCAGTGCTAGAGACCCGGCCGGGTACAATGAGCAGTTCTTC	CSARDPAGYNEQFF	many	TRBV20-1	TRBJ2-1	NA
TGCGCCAGCAGCCAAGAGAAAGGGAGCACAGATACGCAGTATTTT	CASSQEKGSTDTQYF	many	TRBV4-3	TRBJ2-3	NA
TGTGCCAGCAGCCAAATACGGCCTTACTACAATGAGCAGTTCTTC	CASSQIRPYYNEQFF	NA	TRBV14	TRBJ2-1	NA
TGTGCCATCAGAGGGGACAGGGTGCAGGCTTTCTTT	CAIRGDRVQAFF	few	TRBV10-3	TRBJ1-1	TRBD1
TGTGCCAGCAGCACCGGGACAGGTTCCTACGAGCAGTACTTC	CASSTGTGSYEQYF	NA	TRBV9	TRBJ2-7	TRBD1
TGTGCCAGCACGGGATCTCCAGGGGAGCAGTACTTC	CASTGSPGEQYF	many	TRBV2	TRBJ2-7	NA
TGTGCCAGCAGCATTAGCGGGGGCACAGATACGCAGTATTTT	CASSISGGTDTQYF	few	TRBV12-3/TRBV12-4	TRBJ2-3	TRBD2
TGTGCCAGCAGCTTGCCAGGGGTTTATGGCTACACCTTC	CASSLPGVYGYTF	NA	TRBV5-6	TRBJ1-2	NA
TGTGCCAGCAGCTTAGAAGGACTGACCATGAGCCCCCAGCATTTT	CASSLEGLTMSPQHF	NA	TRBV7-2	TRBJ1-5	NA
TGTGCCAGCAGTTTGGGCAGCTTCTACGAGCAGTACTTC	CASSLGSFYEQYF	many	TRBV6-6	TRBJ2-7	NA
TGTGCCAGCACCCCCGGAGGTAGCAATCAGCCCCAGCATTTT	CASTPGGSNQPQHF	few	TRBV28	TRBJ1-5	NA
TGCAGCGTTGTTGGCTGGGACGGAGGCTCTGGAAACACCATATATTTT	CSVVGWDGGSGNTIYF	many	TRBV29-1	TRBJ1-3	NA
TGCAGCGTTGCCCCACCCCTCGACAGGGACTATGGCTACACCTTC	CSVAPPLDRDYGYTF	medium-sized	TRBV29-1	TRBJ1-2	TRBD1